The 27 T cell receptor beta chains in this list originate from one sample, sequenced in a study of blood T cell repertoires in COVID-19. Clones were read by immunoSEQ multiplex PCR, and TCRdb kept only the in-frame ones, dropping some. The data contain 120,000 or so clones, 85% to 90% of them singletons. Sequences were obtained from peripheral blood. These TCRs come from a woman older than 75 with acute or convalescent COVID-19.

The rearrangement uses TRBV4-2 and TRBJ1-2; D not resolved. Germline V lookup: CDR1 LGHNA, CDR2 YNFKEQ. V was pared by 0 bases and J by 2 bases, with 4 bases between. The CDR3 is made up of 13 amino acids. CDR3 amino acids: CASSQERNYGYTF. DNA of the CDR3: TGTGCCAGCAGCCAAGAACGGAACTATGGCTACACCTTC.

The chain has TRBV21-1 and TRBJ2-6; the D call of TRBD1 is as the table states it, not checked on the DNA. TRBV21-1 is classified as a pseudogene. This CDR3 has 16 residues. CDR3 DNA sequence: TGTGCCAGTACAGGACACTATGCCTTTGGGGCCAACGTCCTGACTTTC. Amino acids: CASTGHYAFGANVLTF.

The chain links TRBV5-1 to TRBJ1-2, with unresolved D. Germline lookup yields CDR1 SGHRS and CDR2 YFSETQ. Between the trimmed V and J ends, which lost 0 bases and 6 bases, there was a span of 12 bases. This CDR3 spans 14 amino acids. The CDR3 here is CASSLGGRGDGYTF. The CDR3 bases are TGCGCCAGCAGCTTGGGCGGCAGAGGTGATGGCTACACCTTC.

The rearrangement links TRBV19 to TRBJ2-1, with TRBD1 identical over 8 bases. Germline CDR1 reads LNHDA; CDR2 reads SQIVND (reference sequence). The CDR3 length is 15 residues. V dropped 6 bases and J dropped 5; count of bases not matched to a gene: 9. The CDR3 nucleotides read TGTGCCAGTAGCGCCGGGACAGGAAGGGACAATGAGCAGTTCTTC. It codes for CASSAGTGRDNEQFF.

The V gene is TRBV28, the J gene TRBJ2-3, with 16 nucleotides matching TRBD2. Trimming cost V 1 base and J 4 bases; bases outside gene matches: 5. Per germline, CDR1 MDHEN and CDR2 SYDVKM. CDR3 length: 18 residues. The CDR3, as DNA: TGTGCCAGCAGTTTATCGATCGGGACTAGCGGGGGGGCAGATACGCAGTATTTT. This encodes CASSLSIGTSGGADTQYF.

The chain has TRBV27 and TRBJ1-1; a weak D match, TRBD1 (5 bases). Germline lookup yields CDR1 MNHEY and CDR2 SMNVEV (reference sequence). Trimming stripped 2 bases from V and 1 base from J, with 14 bases between. This CDR3 comprises 16 residues. The CDR3 nucleotides are TGTGCCAGCAGTTTAGGAGGGACGCTCCGGAACACTGAAGCTTTCTTT. Protein product: CASSLGGTLRNTEAFF.

The V call is TRBV5-1, the J call TRBJ1-2, with TRBD1 identical over 7 bases. CDR3 size: 17 residues. With V trimmed by 4 bases and J by 1 base, 13 bases remained unmatched. Germline CDR1 reads SGHRS; CDR2 reads YFSETQ. CDR3 sequence reads: CASSPAGDSLSNYGYTF. As DNA, the CDR3 is TGCGCCAGCAGCCCAGCAGGGGACAGCCTTAGTAACTATGGCTACACCTTC.

The CDR3 sequence: CASSRDVEETQYF. The CDR3 DNA reads TGCGCCAGCAGCCGGGATGTCGAAGAGACCCAGTACTTC. The chain links TRBV5-1 to TRBJ2-5, with TRBD2 as a possible D gene (5 bases). Germline V gene data show CDR1 as SGHRS and CDR2 as YFSETQ. CDR3 size: 13 residues. Trimming took off 4 bases at V and 3 bases at J, with 10 bases between the two ends.

The chain combines TRBV6-5 with TRBJ2-2; D possibly corresponds to TRBD1 (6 bases). The V end was cut by 0 bases, the J end by 3 bases, with 11 bases between. The length of the CDR3 is 16 residues. The V gene's germline CDR1 is MNHEY and CDR2 SVGAGI. CDR3 nucleotides: TGTGCCAGCAGTTACTCGATTGGGGGCGACACCGGGGAGCTGTTTTTT. This encodes CASSYSIGGDTGELFF.

In this sample, this clone turned up once. The J gene is TRBJ2-5, the V gene TRBV5-1; D unresolved. V gave up 5 bases and J gave up 5 bases, with 13 bases separating them. CDR3 length: 13 amino acids. Looked up from germline, CDR1 is SGHRS and CDR2 is YFSETQ. The CDR3 spells CASSYESRETQYF. CDR3 nucleotide sequence: TGCGCCAGCAGTTATGAGTCGCGGGAGACCCAGTACTTC.

The J gene is TRBJ1-2, the V gene TRBV6-6; 7 bases map to TRBD1. Germline V lookup: CDR1 MNHNY, CDR2 SVGAGI (reference sequence). Trimming cost V 3 bases and J 4 bases; bases outside gene matches: 2. The CDR3 consists of 13 residues. The DNA of the CDR3 is TGTGCCAGCAGTTATGGGGACAGCTATGGCTACACCTTC. Its protein is CASSYGDSYGYTF.

The chain recombines TRBV5-4 with TRBJ1-3; D is undetermined. V lost 2 bases and J 0 bases, leaving 6 bases between the germline ends. Germline V gene lookup returns CDR1 SGHNT and CDR2 YYREEE (reference sequence). The CDR3 has 14 residues. The CDR3 reads CASSFPGSGNTIYF. CDR3 DNA: TGTGCCAGCAGCTTTCCAGGCTCTGGAAACACCATATATTTT.

This chain links TRBV4-1 with TRBJ2-2; 7 nucleotides match TRBD2. The CDR3 covers 19 residues. CDR1 MGHRA and CDR2 YSYEKL come from the germline V gene. The V gene end was trimmed by 0 bases and the J gene end by 6 bases; junction bases not matched to a gene: 16. This chain's CDR3 is CASSQEGTIFEPFAGELFF. As DNA, the CDR3 is TGCGCCAGCAGCCAAGAGGGGACTATCTTTGAACCGTTCGCCGGGGAGCTGTTTTTT.

The chain recombines TRBV5-1 with TRBJ1-6, with TRBD1 as a possible D gene (6 bases). CDR3 length equals 18 residues. Trimming cost V 6 bases and J 0 bases, with 19 bases left between them. CDR1 and CDR2 (germline): SGHRS, YFSETQ. CDR3 bases: TGCGCCAGCAAGGGGGGGTGGCAGGGGAGCTCCTATAATTCACCCCTCCACTTT. Translating gives CASKGGWQGSSYNSPLHF.

V usage is TRBV5-6 and J usage is TRBJ1-1; maybe TRBD1 (5 bases). Germline loops: CDR1 SGHDT, CDR2 YYEEEE. The CDR3 is 14 residues long. Trimming removed 1 base at V and 7 bases at J, with 14 bases between. CDR3 sequence reads: CASSLRGHRIEAFF. The CDR3 DNA sequence: TGTGCCAGCAGCTTGCGTGGCCACAGGATTGAAGCTTTCTTT.

Written as DNA, the CDR3 is TGTGCCAGCTCACCTCGACAGGGCCGCAATCAGCCCCAGCATTTT. Translated, it gives CASSPRQGRNQPQHF. The chain links TRBV18 to TRBJ1-5; 7 bases are a match to TRBD1. Losses at the gene ends were 3 bases for V and 2 bases for J; bases not matched to a gene: 4. The CDR3 is 15 amino acids. Looked up from germline, CDR1 is KGHSH and CDR2 is LQKENI.

The chain employs TRBV27 and TRBJ1-6, with 7 bases aligning to TRBD1. CDR3 length: 13 amino acids. J gave up 10 bases and V 3 bases, and 3 bases lay outside the gene matches. CDR1 and CDR2 (germline): MNHEY, SMNVEV (reference sequence). The CDR3 spells CASSFTGESPLHF. The CDR3 DNA follows: TGTGCCAGCAGTTTTACAGGGGAATCACCCCTCCACTTT.

The CDR3 DNA is TGTGCCAGCAGCTCCGGGTGGCGGGAGACCCAGTACTTC. As protein: CASSSGWRETQYF. This rearrangement joins TRBV11-2 to TRBJ2-5; D remains ambiguous. The CDR3 has 13 amino acids. Germline V lookup: CDR1 SGHAT, CDR2 FQNNGV. Trimming pared 4 bases from V and 5 bases from J, leaving 11 bases between.

This clone was observed many times. The V and J genes are TRBV3-1 (or the pseudogene TRBV3-2) and TRBJ2-2; possible D gene TRBD1, 6 bases. V was trimmed by 1 base and J by 8 bases, leaving 11 bases between them. Germline-derived CDR1 and CDR2 are LGHDT and YNNKEL (reference sequence). The CDR3 covers 14 residues. The CDR3 reads CASSQGQGLGELFF. The CDR3 DNA reads as TGTGCCAGCAGCCAAGGGCAGGGGTTAGGGGAGCTGTTTTTT.

The V gene is TRBV4-1, the J gene TRBJ1-4; TRBD1 matches at 8 bases. V gave up 2 bases and J gave up 4 bases; unmatched junction bases: 18. Germline loops: CDR1 MGHRA, CDR2 YSYEKL. CDR3 length equals 20 residues. CDR3 bases: TGCGCCAGCAGCCAACCTACCAAGGCTGGATATGACAGGGGTAATGAAAAACTGTTTTTT. Translated, it gives CASSQPTKAGYDRGNEKLFF.

This clone was recorded at least ten times. This chain uses TRBV13 with TRBJ1-2; no clear D gene. Germline V lookup: CDR1 PRHDT, CDR2 FYEKMQ (reference sequence). With 8 bases removed from V and 4 bases from J, the gap between germline ends came to 23 bases. There are 16 residues in the CDR3. The CDR3 here is CASHLRGRGRLYGYTF. Written as DNA, the CDR3 is TGTGCCAGCCACTTGCGGGGAAGAGGGCGGCTCTATGGCTACACCTTC. Full variable domain (remainder filled in from reference TRBV13 and TRBJ1-2): AAGVIQSPRHLIKEKRETATLKCYPIPRHDTVYWYQQGPGQDPQFLISFYEKMQSDKGSIPDRFSAQQFSDYHSELNMSSLELGDSALYFCASHLRGRGRLYGYTFGSGTRLTVV.

The chain has TRBV4-2 and TRBJ2-2, with TRBD1 as a possible D gene (6 bases). V was pared by 1 base and J by 0 bases, with 6 bases between. Germline loops: CDR1 LGHNA, CDR2 YNFKEQ. The CDR3 covers 15 residues. The CDR3 here is CASSQGDTNTGELFF. CDR3 DNA sequence: TGTGCCAGCAGCCAAGGGGACACGAACACCGGGGAGCTGTTTTTT.

The chain uses TRBV7-9 and TRBJ2-7, with a possible D match to TRBD1 (6 bases). This CDR3 is built from 15 residues. V lost 0 bases, J lost 3 bases, and 12 bases lay in between. Germline CDR1 reads SEHNR; CDR2 reads FQNEAQ (reference sequence). In DNA form, the CDR3 reads TGTGCCAGCAGCTTAGCCAGAACAGGGTACTACGAGCAGTACTTC. Protein: CASSLARTGYYEQYF.

The chain joins TRBV11-3 to TRBJ1-2; 9 nucleotides align to TRBD1. Germline V gives CDR1 SGHNT, CDR2 YENEEA. J was trimmed by 6 bases and V by 4 bases; bases with no gene match: 6. The CDR3 covers 14 residues. The CDR3 reads CASSWDRVVDGYTF. The CDR3 region has the DNA TGTGCCAGCAGCTGGGACAGGGTGGTAGATGGCTACACCTTC.

This sequence joins TRBV6-5 and TRBJ2-7, with 9 bases aligning to TRBD1. With V trimmed by 8 bases and J by 2 bases, 7 bases remained unmatched. The CDR3 sequence is 14 residues long. The germline V gene encodes CDR1 MNHEY and CDR2 SVGAGI. CDR3 residues: CASFSRTGAYEQYF. In DNA form, the CDR3 reads TGTGCCAGCTTCTCTAGGACAGGGGCCTACGAGCAGTACTTC.

The rearrangement links TRBV19 to TRBJ1-5; 11 bases match TRBD1. Germline CDR1 LNHDA, CDR2 SQIVND (reference sequence). The ends lost 8 bases at V and 7 bases at J; junction bases unmatched: 7. The CDR3 has 14 residues. The CDR3 bases are TGTGCCAGTCAGGACAGGGGGCGCCTGCAGCCCCAGCATTTT. It yields the protein CASQDRGRLQPQHF.

The chain uses TRBV6-5 and TRBJ2-7; TRBD2 matches 8 bases. The germline CDR1 and CDR2 sequences are MNHEY and SVGAGI. Trimming took 6 bases from V and 0 from J; bases not matched to a gene: 4. The length of the CDR3 is 14 residues. CDR3 nucleotides: TGTGCCAGCAGGCGAGCGGGGGACTCCTACGAGCAGTACGTC. Translated: CASRRAGDSYEQYV.